This passage covers 18 T cell receptor beta chains from one sample sequenced in a study of blood T cell repertoires in COVID-19. Generated by immunoSEQ multiplex PCR, the TCRdb table keeps only in-frame clones and is missing some. The data contain around 240,000 clones, 75% to 90% of them singletons. Sample: PBMCs or T cells enriched from blood (not recorded which). All receptors derive from a man in his fifties who had been exposed to COVID-19.

This clone was observed a few times. This chain uses TRBV28 with TRBJ1-2, with D perhaps matching TRBD1 (5 bases). The CDR3 extends over 15 amino acids. Trimming pared 2 bases from V and 4 bases from J, leaving 14 bases between. Germline V CDR1 and CDR2: MDHEN, SYDVKM. The chain's CDR3 is CASSLVPRAIYGYTF. The CDR3 region has the DNA TGTGCCAGCAGTTTAGTCCCCAGGGCCATCTATGGCTACACCTTC.

A few counts support this clone. The chain employs TRBV28 and TRBJ1-3, with TRBD1 identical over 7 bases. The CDR3 totals 15 residues. Germline assignment: CDR1 MDHEN and CDR2 SYDVKM. V was pared by 6 bases and J by 3 bases, with 8 bases of the junction left unmatched. This chain's CDR3 is CASSPPDRVGNTIYF. CDR3 nucleotide sequence: TGTGCCAGCAGCCCGCCCGACAGGGTTGGAAACACCATATATTTT.

This clone has just one count. The chain couples TRBV6-5 to TRBJ1-1, with D perhaps TRBD1 (6 bases). Trimming cost V 6 bases and J 0 bases, with 14 bases left between them. Germline-derived CDR1 and CDR2 are MNHEY and SVGAGI. The CDR3 is 15 residues long. CDR3 DNA sequence: TGTGCCAGCAGGTTAACCGGGACACTGAACACTGAAGCTTTCTTT. Amino acid sequence: CASRLTGTLNTEAFF.

The chain employs TRBV30 and TRBJ1-2, with TRBD1 identical over 7 bases. The CDR3 has 12 residues. CDR1 and CDR2 from the germline V gene are GTSNPN and SVGIG (reference sequence). V shed 8 bases and J 7 bases; nucleotides not matched to a gene: 10. The CDR3 coding sequence is TGTGCCCTGAGGGCAGGGGGATTTGGCTACACCTTC. Translation: CALRAGGFGYTF.

This clone was recorded only once. The rearrangement links TRBV7-3 to TRBJ2-3, with D possibly matching TRBD2 (5 bases). Trimming cost V 8 bases and J 6 bases, with 9 bases left between them. The CDR3 spans 11 residues. Germline V gene sequence: CDR1 SGHTA, CDR2 FQGTGA. CDR3 DNA sequence: TGTGCCAGCCGAGGCGGGGATACGCAGTATTTT. Its translation: CASRGGDTQYF.

The chain uses TRBV9 and TRBJ1-2; 9 bases are a match to TRBD1. CDR1 is SGDLS and CDR2 is YYNGEE in the germline V gene. The ends lost 6 bases at V and 5 bases at J; junction bases unmatched: 8. The CDR3 sequence is 14 residues long. CDR3 coding DNA: TGTGCCAGCACCCCGGCGGGACAGGGATATGGCTACACCTTC. It yields the protein CASTPAGQGYGYTF. The full variable domain, in which reference TRBV9 and TRBJ1-2 provide the parts outside the CDR3, is DSGVTQTPKHLITATGQRVTLRCSPRSGDLSVYWYQQSLDQGLQFLIQYYNGEERAKGNILERFSAQQFPDLHSELNLSSLELGDSALYFCASTPAGQGYGYTFGSGTRLTVV.

The chain employs TRBV28 and TRBJ1-5; D is undetermined. CDR3 length: 12 residues. Trimming removed 10 bases from V and 3 bases from J, with 10 bases in between. In germline, CDR1 is MDHEN, CDR2 SYDVKM. CDR3 sequence: CANGEINQPQHF. The CDR3, as DNA: TGTGCCAACGGGGAGATCAATCAGCCCCAGCATTTT. The complete variable domain, with remaining parts taken from reference TRBV28 and TRBJ1-5, reads DVKVTQSSRYLVKRTGEKVFLECVQDMDHENMFWYRQDPGLGLRLIYFSYDVKMKEKGDIPEGYSVSREKKERFSLILESASTNQTSMYLCANGEINQPQHFGDGTRLSIL.

In DNA form, the CDR3 reads TGTGCCAGCAGCTCGGTGACTAGTAGGAACGATAATGAGCAGTTCTTC. Its protein product is CASSSVTSRNDNEQFF. The chain combines TRBV5-4 with TRBJ2-1, with a possible D match to TRBD2 (6 bases). V gave up 3 bases and J gave up 7 bases, with 20 bases separating them. The CDR3 length is 16 residues. The V gene's germline CDR1 is SGHNT and CDR2 YYREEE (reference sequence).

The V call is TRBV28, the J call TRBJ1-1; D not certain. Trimming pared 2 bases from V and 1 base from J, leaving 5 bases between. The CDR3 is 13 amino acids. Germline lookup yields CDR1 MDHEN and CDR2 SYDVKM. The CDR3 bases are TGTGCCAGCAGTTTACAACAGAACACTGAAGCTTTCTTT. Translation gives CASSLQQNTEAFF. The variable domain in full, with the rest retrieved from reference TRBV28 and TRBJ1-1, is DVKVTQSSRYLVKRTGEKVFLECVQDMDHENMFWYRQDPGLGLRLIYFSYDVKMKEKGDIPEGYSVSREKKERFSLILESASTNQTSMYLCASSLQQNTEAFFGQGTRLTVV.

V usage is TRBV11-2 and J usage is TRBJ2-7; 13 bases are shared with TRBD2. This CDR3 has 14 amino acids. Trimming at V came to 5 bases and at J to 6 bases, leaving 4 bases not matched to a gene. CDR1 is SGHAT, CDR2 FQNNGV, per germline. The CDR3 spells CASSIGLAGVEQYV. CDR3 coding DNA: TGTGCCAGCAGCATCGGACTAGCGGGAGTCGAGCAGTACGTC.

This clone came up once. The gene calls are TRBV19 and TRBJ2-7, with 10 positions matching TRBD2. The junction had 7 bases not matched to a gene; V was cut back by 3 bases and J by 5 bases. This CDR3 is built from 15 residues. Germline V lookup: CDR1 LNHDA, CDR2 SQIVND (reference sequence). DNA for the CDR3: TGTGCCAGTAGTATGAGGGCTAGCGGGAGTGACGAGCAGTACGTC. Translated, it gives CASSMRASGSDEQYV.

The chain combines TRBV7-2 with TRBJ1-3; no definite D call. The CDR3 loop spans 13 amino acids. Germline CDR1 is SGHTA and CDR2 is FQGNSA. V lost 6 bases to trimming and J lost 3 bases, with 9 bases between them. In DNA form, the CDR3 reads TGTGCCAGCAGTACGGGGTTTGGAAACACCATATATTTT. Its protein product is CASSTGFGNTIYF.

The chain carries TRBV28 and TRBJ1-2, with TRBD1 as a possible D gene (6 bases). The V gene's germline CDR1 is MDHEN and CDR2 SYDVKM. CDR3 size: 11 residues. V was trimmed by 9 bases and J by 5 bases, leaving 10 bases between them. CDR3 region: CASGTRYGYTF. In DNA, the CDR3 is TGTGCCAGTGGGACACGGTATGGCTACACCTTC.

The chain uses TRBV5-1 and TRBJ2-7, with 8 bases that match TRBD2. Per germline, CDR1 SGHRS and CDR2 YFSETQ. The CDR3 has 15 residues. The junction had 9 bases not matched to a gene; V was cut back by 4 bases and J by 3 bases. CDR3 region: CASSPGVAGSYEQYV. CDR3 bases: TGCGCCAGCAGCCCCGGGGTAGCGGGGAGCTACGAGCAGTACGTC.

The chain couples TRBV28 to TRBJ1-1; 9 nucleotides align to TRBD1. The J segment lost 4 bases and the V segment lost 6 bases, leaving 12 bases of the junction unmatched. Germline values: CDR1 MDHEN, CDR2 SYDVKM. The CDR3 is 16 amino acids. This CDR3 reads CASRLTGGARSTEAFF. CDR3 in DNA: TGTGCCAGCAGACTAACAGGGGGCGCAAGGTCCACTGAAGCTTTCTTT.

The rearrangement uses TRBV4-1 and TRBJ2-5; tentatively, D is TRBD2 (6 bases). Trimming stripped 1 base from V and 2 bases from J, with 14 bases between. CDR1 and CDR2 (germline): MGHRA, YSYEKL. This CDR3 has 16 residues. The CDR3 loop reads CASSQVGGDVQETQYF. CDR3 DNA sequence: TGCGCCAGCAGCCAAGTTGGAGGGGACGTACAAGAGACCCAGTACTTC.

The chain employs TRBV7-3 and TRBJ1-2; D remains unclear. The germline V gene has CDR1 SGHTA and CDR2 FQGTGA. The CDR3 consists of 13 residues. Deletions cut 5 bases from V and 4 bases from J, with 11 bases between. CDR3 in amino acids: CASSLDVGYGYTF. The CDR3 DNA follows: TGTGCCAGCAGCCTCGATGTCGGCTATGGCTACACCTTC.

V gene TRBV18 combines with J gene TRBJ2-5; maybe TRBD2 (6 bases). Between the trimmed V and J ends, which lost 0 bases and 2 bases, there was a span of 13 bases. The CDR3 length is 16 residues. Germline V gives CDR1 KGHSH, CDR2 LQKENI. CDR3: CASSPPSQRAQETQYF. The CDR3 bases are TGTGCCAGCTCACCACCGAGCCAGCGGGCACAAGAGACCCAGTACTTC.